This TCR beta chain was observed in a study of shared clonotypes between healthy human individuals. Study-level information: Every donor yielded three CD4 naive, three CD4 memory, two CD8 naive and one CD8 memory plate.

Concerning this clone: Its antigen is undetermined.

Broader study findings: It was the non-shared clonotypes that had lower generation probabilities than clonotypes shared by all four donors. In general, naive subsets displayed greater estimated richness than memory subsets did.

This CDR3 region has 15 residues. Trimming took 4 bases from V and 5 from J, leaving 13 bases between them. Germline CDR1 reads SGHRS; CDR2 reads YFSETQ. The test was conducted at deep level. Assay: immunoSEQ multiplex PCR; the TCRdb copy retains only in-frame clones and omits some. The data contain 150,000 to 200,000 clones, 90% to 95% of them singletons. The sample comprised naive CD4+ T cells sorted from blood. Documented subset: CD45RA+ positively selected. The chain is built from TRBV5-1 and TRBJ2-6, with D perhaps matching TRBD2 (6 bases). The receptor was isolated from a young woman in good health. The CDR3 coding sequence is TGCGCCAGCAGCCCGGAAGGGGACTGGGCCAACGTCCTGACTTTC. It specifies CASSPEGDWANVLTF.